The present T cell receptor beta chain was sequenced within a study of beta chain features in type 1 diabetes. What was sequenced were expressed TCRB transcripts, since all of the isolated RNA had been reverse transcribed. The protocol was immunoSEQ multiplex PCR, while the TCRdb copy is restricted to in-frame clones and leaves out a portion. Of 970,000 or so clones listed, roughly 15% are singletons. The authors obtained over 95% purity in all sorted populations. This CDR3 spans 11 amino acids. Deletions cut 4 bases from V and 8 bases from J, with 6 bases between. The germline gives CDR1 SGHDN, CDR2 FVKESK. The study, taken as a whole, reports: Overrepresentation of cells with high TCR expression could result from cDNA sequencing.

This clone was recorded a few times. Its antigen is unidentified. The chain uses TRBV14 and TRBJ1-3; the D is unclear. Sequencing used naive CD4+ T cells from blood. The receptor was isolated from a woman aged 18-30 years in good health. CDR3 sequence: CASSLTDTIYF. Here the CDR3 DNA reads TGTGCCAGCAGCCTTACTGACACCATATATTTT.